What follows describes a single TCR beta chain. Antigen: not known. TCRdb itself ran the 5' RACE reads through MiXCR, one entry per CDR3 protein. In the table there are 300,000 to 400,000 distinct CDR3 sequences, around a sixth of which are singletons. These data originate in a study of T-cell memory formation after mild COVID-19. Study results and limitations: The authors did not confirm SARS-CoV-2 specificity of second-wave clones peaking day 37. Clones that contracted from day 15 to 85 were balanced CD4/CD8, while later expanders leaned CD4+. Among contracting clones, CD4+ were mainly CM/EM and CD8+ enriched in EMRA.

Germline V gene sequence: CDR1 MGHRA, CDR2 YSYEKL. The CDR3 loop spans 14 amino acids. Trimming took off 6 bases at V and 5 bases at J, with 14 bases between the two ends. The sequenced sample consisted of PBMCs or a T cell subset sorted from them (not recorded which). This sequence joins TRBV4-1 and TRBJ1-5; TRBD1 is a possible D gene (5 bases). This TCR derives from a man aged 18 to 29 who had mild COVID-19 (a few samples of this study predate the infection). Cell type and time point are not known. The CDR3 DNA reads TGCGCCAGCAGTAAGGGAGGGGTGTATCAGCCCCAGCATTTT. Translation: CASSKGGVYQPQHF.